This is a list of T cell receptor beta chains from one sample in a study of blood T cells in healthy people across ages. One entry per CDR3 protein, called by TCRdb with MiXCR from the 5' RACE reads. This sample has 850,000 to 1,300,000 distinct CDR3 sequences, with roughly 45% found just once. The specimen was blood. These receptors all stem from a woman aged 60 to 75 in good health. Each CDR3 is given with its conserved first and last residue. The D gene is left open where the match is weak. Clone size, where shown, is once, few, many, or a class for clones that have expanded.

J,V,D,size,CDR3,DNA
TRBJ2-7,TRBV27,-,-,CASSVGGNCEQYF,TGTGCCAGCAGTGTGGGAGGCAACTGCGAGCAGTACTTC
TRBJ1-4,TRBV25-1,TRBD1,few,CASSGGGAGEKLFF,TGTGCCAGCAGTGGAGGGGGCGCCGGTGAAAAACTGTTTTTT
TRBJ1-4,TRBV27,TRBD1,-,CASSLRTGGKLFF,TGTGCCAGCAGTTTACGGACAGGGGGAAAACTGTTTTTT
TRBJ2-1,TRBV20-1,TRBD2,-,CSAPPVAGGPHNEQFF,TGCAGTGCTCCACCAGTAGCGGGAGGGCCACACAATGAGCAGTTCTTC
TRBJ2-1,TRBV9,-,-,CASSVGGGTVSYNEQFF,TGTGCCAGCAGCGTAGGCGGGGGGACAGTGTCCTACAATGAGCAGTTCTTC
TRBJ2-7,TRBV5-1,-,many,CASSSGTVGPYEQYF,TGCGCCAGCAGCTCCGGAACTGTTGGCCCTTACGAGCAGTACTTC
TRBJ1-5,TRBV6-1,TRBD1,few,CASRAATGVDQPQHF,TGTGCCAGCAGGGCCGCGACAGGGGTAGATCAGCCCCAGCATTTT
TRBJ2-1,TRBV9,TRBD2,-,CASTRTSRNEQFF,TGTGCCAGCACCAGGACTAGCCGTAATGAGCAGTTCTTC
TRBJ2-7,TRBV5-1,-,-,CAGSLYRSYEQYF,TGCGCCGGCAGCTTATACAGATCCTACGAGCAGTACTTC
TRBJ2-6,TRBV20-1,-,few,CSARSGANVLTF,TGCAGTGCTAGGAGTGGGGCCAACGTCCTGACTTTC
TRBJ1-5,TRBV9,TRBD1,few,CASSQGQTNQPQHF,TGTGCCAGCAGTCAGGGACAGACCAATCAGCCCCAGCATTTT
TRBJ1-4,TRBV10-2,-,-,CASSESTGDEKLFF,TGCGCCAGCAGTGAGTCCACAGGCGATGAAAAACTGTTTTTT
TRBJ1-5,TRBV3-1,-,-,CASSQRGTDQPQHF,TGTGCCAGCAGCCAACGAGGGACTGATCAGCCCCAGCATTTT
TRBJ2-3,TRBV12-3/TRBV12-4,-,few,CASSFVASTDTQYF,TGTGCCAGCAGTTTCGTGGCAAGCACAGATACGCAGTATTTT
TRBJ2-2,TRBV2,-,-,CASSVAVLSGELFF,TGTGCCAGCAGTGTAGCGGTGTTGTCCGGGGAGCTGTTTTTT
TRBJ2-7,TRBV7-8,-,once,CASSLWTPKEQYF,TGTGCCAGCAGCTTATGGACCCCTAAGGAGCAGTACTTC
TRBJ2-1,TRBV6-1,TRBD2,few,CASRRGLAGTLPNEQFF,TGTGCCAGCCGGAGGGGGCTAGCGGGGACCCTTCCCAATGAGCAGTTCTTC
TRBJ2-7,TRBV4-1,TRBD1,-,CASSQRDRGPYEQYF,TGCGCCAGCAGCCAACGAGACAGGGGGCCCTACGAGCAGTACTTC
TRBJ2-5,TRBV5-1,TRBD2,few,CASSPQREGYNEQYF,TGCGCCAGCAGCCCCCAGCGGGAGGGATACAATGAGCAGTACTTC
TRBJ2-1,TRBV6-2/TRBV6-3,TRBD2,-,CASSYPGGGTYNEQFF,TGTGCCAGCAGTTACCCCGGGGGGGGTACCTACAATGAGCAGTTCTTC
TRBJ1-2,TRBV7-9,TRBD1,-,CASSYTGVRNYGYTF,TGTGCCAGCAGCTACACAGGGGTACGGAACTATGGCTACACCTTC
TRBJ2-7,TRBV12-3/TRBV12-4,TRBD2,-,CASSPYGGGPDEQYF,TGTGCCAGCAGTCCCTATGGGGGAGGGCCAGACGAGCAGTACTTC
TRBJ2-6,TRBV29-1,TRBD2,-,CSVAGESSGASVLTF,TGCAGCGTAGCGGGAGAAAGCTCTGGGGCCAGCGTCCTGACTTTC
TRBJ1-5,TRBV6-6,-,few,CASSYVVGQPQHF,TGTGCCAGCAGTTACGTTGTAGGTCAGCCCCAGCATTTT
TRBJ2-3,TRBV20-1,-,-,CSARTTSTDTQYF,TGCAGTGCTAGGACTACCAGCACAGATACGCAGTATTTT
TRBJ2-7,TRBV6-2/TRBV6-3,-,-,CASSYSGALQYF,TGTGCCAGCAGTTACTCGGGGGCTCTGCAGTACTTC
TRBJ1-5,TRBV28,TRBD1,-,CASSLYPGGRGYSNQPQHF,TGTGCCAGCAGTTTGTACCCAGGGGGCCGCGGCTATAGCAATCAGCCCCAGCATTTT
TRBJ2-1,TRBV6-6,-,few,CASSLLSVNEQFF,TGTGCCAGCAGTTTGTTAAGCGTCAATGAGCAGTTCTTC
TRBJ2-1,TRBV20-1,TRBD2,-,CSAEKSGSQFF,TGCAGTGCCGAGAAGAGCGGGAGTCAGTTCTTC
TRBJ2-7,TRBV5-1,-,once,CASSCISGVRYEQYF,TGCGCCAGCAGCTGCATCTCGGGCGTGCGGTACGAGCAGTACTTC
TRBJ1-5,TRBV7-8,-,few,CASSPQARQPQHF,TGTGCCAGCAGCCCGCAAGCGAGGCAGCCCCAGCATTTT
TRBJ1-1,TRBV10-3,-,few,CAISESGDRTRRTNTEAFF,TGTGCCATCAGTGAGTCGGGTGACAGGACAAGACGAACGAACACTGAAGCTTTCTTT
TRBJ1-2,TRBV28,-,-,CATGDYGYTF,TGTGCCACCGGGGATTATGGCTACACCTTC
TRBJ2-1,TRBV7-2,-,few,CASSLASTGNEQFF,TGTGCCAGCAGCTTAGCCTCGACTGGGAATGAGCAGTTCTTC
TRBJ2-1,TRBV10-3,-,-,CAISGVGRLTPYNEQFF,TGTGCCATCAGTGGCGTCGGTCGACTTACACCCTACAATGAGCAGTTCTTC
TRBJ2-1,TRBV7-9,TRBD2,few,CASNSPPSGYNEQFF,TGTGCCAGCAACTCCCCGCCTAGCGGATACAATGAGCAGTTCTTC
TRBJ2-7,TRBV20-1,TRBD2,-,CSARVLAGSTYNEQYF,TGCAGTGCTAGAGTACTAGCGGGAAGCACCTACAATGAGCAGTACTTC